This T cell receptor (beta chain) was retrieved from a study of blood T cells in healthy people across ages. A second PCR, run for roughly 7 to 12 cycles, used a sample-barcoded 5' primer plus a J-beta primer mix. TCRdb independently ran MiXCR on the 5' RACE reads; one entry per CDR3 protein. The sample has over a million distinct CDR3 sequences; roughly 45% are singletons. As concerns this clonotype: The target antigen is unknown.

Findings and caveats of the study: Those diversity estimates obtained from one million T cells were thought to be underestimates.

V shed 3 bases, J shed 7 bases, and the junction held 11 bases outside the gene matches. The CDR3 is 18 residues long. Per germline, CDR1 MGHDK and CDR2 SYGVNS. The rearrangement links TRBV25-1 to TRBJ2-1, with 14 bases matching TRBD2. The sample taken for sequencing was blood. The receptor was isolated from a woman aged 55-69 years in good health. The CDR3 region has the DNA TGTGCCAGCAGTGACCACGACGGACTAGCGGGAGGAGGTAATGAGCAGTTCTTC. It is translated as CASSDHDGLAGGGNEQFF.